This TCR beta chain was profiled in a study of vaccination effects on CD4 cells after COVID-19. About the study: Antigen-specific CD4+ T cells were expanded with viral peptide pools in the ViraFEST assay before sequencing. The culture medium for approximately 1.9 million PBMC per well included about 9 IU/ml IL-2 and about 10 ug/ml peptides. Findings and limits, study-wide: Late after vaccination, infection- and vaccine-induced clones showed marked clonal contraction.

Repertoires were generated with immunoSEQ multiplex PCR, while TCRdb's copy carries only in-frame clones and drops some. The sample consists of 70,000 to 75,000 clones, roughly three quarters of them appearing once. This clone has more than one count but fewer than ten. What it recognizes is unknown. Following culture for more than 9 days, CD4+ T cells were isolated. The authors replaced half the medium with IL-2 medium on days 3 and 7. The CDR3 covers 15 residues. Trimming shortened V by 1 base and J by 0 bases, and 7 bases separated the two germline ends. Germline CDR1 reads LNHDA; CDR2 reads SQIVND (reference sequence).

Sample: CD4+ T cells from PBMCs cultured without peptide, taken before COVID-19 vaccination. This chain links TRBV19 with TRBJ1-3; D call uncertain. The origin of this receptor is a human donor who received a COVID-19 vaccine. The CDR3, as DNA: TGTGCCAGTAGTATAGCTCCCAGCTCTGGAAACACCATATATTTT. Its translation is CASSIAPSSGNTIYF.